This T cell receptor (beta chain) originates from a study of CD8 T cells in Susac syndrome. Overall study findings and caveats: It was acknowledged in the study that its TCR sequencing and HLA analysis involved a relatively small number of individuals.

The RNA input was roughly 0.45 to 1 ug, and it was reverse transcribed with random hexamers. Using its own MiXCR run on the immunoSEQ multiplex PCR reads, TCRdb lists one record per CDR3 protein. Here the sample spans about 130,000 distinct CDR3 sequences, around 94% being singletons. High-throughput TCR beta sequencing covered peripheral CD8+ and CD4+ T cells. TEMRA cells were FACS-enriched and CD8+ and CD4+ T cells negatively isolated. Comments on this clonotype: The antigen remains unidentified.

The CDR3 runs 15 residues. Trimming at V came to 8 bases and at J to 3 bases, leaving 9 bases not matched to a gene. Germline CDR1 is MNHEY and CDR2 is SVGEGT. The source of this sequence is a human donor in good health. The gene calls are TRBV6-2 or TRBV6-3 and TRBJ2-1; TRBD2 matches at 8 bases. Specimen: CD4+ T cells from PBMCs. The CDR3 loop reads CASGGQRESYNEQFF. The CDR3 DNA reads TGTGCCAGCGGAGGACAGCGGGAGAGCTACAATGAGCAGTTCTTC.